Listed below are T cell receptor beta chains from one sample, sequenced in a study of shared clonotypes between healthy human individuals. Produced via immunoSEQ multiplex PCR; TCRdb's table is partial and in-frame only. This sample yields some 2,500,000 clones, of which more than 85% are seen a single time; around 0.4% belongs to the top ten. Specimen: naive CD4+ T cells from PBMCs. These receptors were taken from a young man in good health. Some clones in this sample may be carry-over from other donors' samples. The conserved cysteine and the conserved F or W are not part of the CDR3 here. Each record gives: V gene, clone size, D gene, CDR3 protein. A D gene is named only where the DNA matches it firmly. Size values are once, few and many counts, or a class for expanded clones, and some rows have none.

>TRBV7-3|once|.
ASNSRTSVRGPDTQY
>TRBV6-5|.|.
ASSYVAPNTEAF
>TRBV7-2|.|.
ASSLASNTGELF
>TRBV5-1|few|TRBD1
ASSLVAGGNYGYT
>TRBV28|once|TRBD1
ASSVGGQGDYEQY
>TRBV9|.|.
ASSPRSPGSTEAF
>TRBV9|.|.
ASSVGVSLYYEQY
>TRBV5-4|once|TRBD2
ASRRDYSYEQY
>TRBV5-1|.|.
ASSSMGPSVNEQF
>TRBV5-1|.|.
ASSSQGPGGDYT
>TRBV5-1|.|.
ASSLAASSYNEQF
>TRBV19|once|TRBD2
ASSTPPSGSSYEQY